This record concerns one T cell receptor beta chain sequence. Its antigen is as yet unknown. Fresh peripheral blood, about 10 ml, was the PBMC source. The sample belongs to a study of Graves' ophthalmopathy and Graves' hyperthyroidism. The study, taken as a whole, reports: Forecasting of ophthalmopathy progression by the model achieved around 71% sensitivity and roughly 78% specificity.

Amplification of TCR beta CDR3 regions used RNA transcripts. Second-round multiplex PCR followed a first-round RT-PCR using HTBI primers. TCRdb analysed the multiplex PCR reads with MiXCR anew, one entry per CDR3 protein. Of about 700,000 distinct CDR3 sequences in the sample, about two fifths are singletons; the top ten hold over 2.5%. This TCR came from an adult man with Graves' ophthalmopathy. Sequencing was done on a sample of peripheral blood.

The CDR3 DNA follows: TGTGCTAGTGGAGAACCGGATCTGAACACTGAAGCTTTCTTT. Encoded protein: CASGEPDLNTEAFF. V and J are TRBV12-5 and TRBJ1-1; D is ambiguous. Germline-derived CDR1 and CDR2 are LGHNT and FRNRAP. Trimming took off 6 bases at V and 0 bases at J, with 11 bases between the two ends. The CDR3 extends over 14 amino acids.